Listed below are T cell receptor beta chains from one sample, sequenced in a study of blood T cell repertoires in COVID-19. The method was immunoSEQ multiplex PCR; TCRdb's version includes in-frame clones alone and lacks a portion of them. The sample comprises nearly 350,000 clones, over 75% of which are singletons, and approximately 1% rests with the top ten. Sequenced input: PBMCs or T cells enriched from blood (not recorded which). Receptor source: a woman in her 30s who had recovered from COVID-19. Each CDR3 is given with its conserved first and last residue. The D gene is left open where the match is weak. The size entry is marked missing in some rows and otherwise reads once, few, many or a size class.

DNA	CDR3	J	D	size	V
TGCAGCGTTGGGGGGACTAGCGGCTACAATGAGCAGTTCTTC	CSVGGTSGYNEQFF	TRBJ2-1	TRBD2	-	TRBV29-1
TGTGCCTGGAGTCAAGTAGCGGGGGGGAGGACAGATACGCAGTATTTT	CAWSQVAGGRTDTQYF	TRBJ2-3	TRBD2	-	TRBV30
TGTGCCAGCAGCTTAGCCATGAACACTGAAGCTTTCTTT	CASSLAMNTEAFF	TRBJ1-1	-	-	TRBV7-2
TGTGCCAGCAGTTTCGACAGGGTCCGCACTGAAGCTTTCTTT	CASSFDRVRTEAFF	TRBJ1-1	TRBD1	-	TRBV28
TGTGCCAGCAGCAAACGTCGGGAGAGGAACACTGAAGCTTTCTTT	CASSKRRERNTEAFF	TRBJ1-1	-	-	TRBV11-3
TGTGCCAGCAGCTTAGCCGCGGGGGGGTCATTTGAGCAGTTCTTC	CASSLAAGGSFEQFF	TRBJ2-1	TRBD2	many	TRBV7-6
TGTGCCAGCAGCCAACGGGACAGTATCAATGAGCAGTTCTTC	CASSQRDSINEQFF	TRBJ2-1	TRBD1	-	TRBV7-9
TGCGCCAGCAGGATTCAGGGACAGGGGGTCTCCGAGCAGTACTTC	CASRIQGQGVSEQYF	TRBJ2-7	TRBD1	-	TRBV5-1
TGTGCCAGCACAGCAGGGGCCGGTGACGAGCAGTACTTC	CASTAGAGDEQYF	TRBJ2-7	-	-	TRBV6-5
TGTGCCACCTCGGACAGTTCGGCCTACGAGCAGTACTTC	CATSDSSAYEQYF	TRBJ2-7	-	few	TRBV28
TGTGCCAGTAGGCGACCCGGGGGGCTAACTTCACCCCTCCACTTT	CASRRPGGLTSPLHF	TRBJ1-6	-	-	TRBV19
TGTGCCAGCACCCAGGGAAGTAGTACTGAAGCTTTCTTT	CASTQGSSTEAFF	TRBJ1-1	-	-	TRBV12-3/TRBV12-4
TGTGCCACCAGTGATTACCGGGACAGATCCTACGAGCAGTACTTC	CATSDYRDRSYEQYF	TRBJ2-7	TRBD1	-	TRBV24-1
TGTGCCAGCGGGGGGACAGGGGCCAAAGAGACCCAGTACTTC	CASGGTGAKETQYF	TRBJ2-5	TRBD1	-	TRBV4-2
TGTGCCAGCAGCGACGGACAGAGCCAATACGAGCAGTACTTC	CASSDGQSQYEQYF	TRBJ2-7	-	-	TRBV9
TGTGCCAGCAGCAGGCTCGGGGACAGGGACACTGAAGCTTTCTTT	CASSRLGDRDTEAFF	TRBJ1-1	-	-	TRBV21-1
TGCGCCAGCAGCTTGTCGACACAGGGGAATGGCTACACCTTC	CASSLSTQGNGYTF	TRBJ1-2	TRBD1	-	TRBV5-1
TGTGCCACCAGCAGGGACACCATTGGGGCAGGGTCGCAGAAACTGTTTTTT	CATSRDTIGAGSQKLFF	TRBJ1-4	-	-	TRBV15
TGTGCCAGTACCATCGAACTCTCTGGGGCCAACGTCCTGACTTTC	CASTIELSGANVLTF	TRBJ2-6	-	-	TRBV19
TGCGCCAGCAGCTTGCCGGGACAAGTAACTGAAGCTTTCTTT	CASSLPGQVTEAFF	TRBJ1-1	-	-	TRBV5-1
TGTGCCACCAGCAGAGATAAGGGGGAAAAACTGTTTTTT	CATSRDKGEKLFF	TRBJ1-4	-	-	TRBV15
TGTGCCAGCAGCGTAGGGGCAGGGGGCGGACTAGCGGGGCGCAATGAGCAGTTCTTC	CASSVGAGGGLAGRNEQFF	TRBJ2-1	TRBD2	-	TRBV9